These T cell receptor beta chains were read from a single sample in a study of CD8 T cells in ankylosing spondylitis. TCRdb processed the 5' RACE reads anew with MiXCR; each CDR3 protein has one entry. Here the sample spans about 800,000 distinct CDR3 sequences, approximately 10% being singletons. Sample: blood, either unsorted or a sorted T cell fraction (not recorded which). The receptors were sampled from a male donor with ankylosing spondylitis. The CDR3 runs from the conserved cysteine through the conserved F or W. The order of the fields is V gene, D gene, clone size, J gene, CDR3 length, CDR3 protein, CDR3 DNA. A D gene is named only where the DNA matches it firmly. Size values are once, few and many counts, or a class for expanded clones, and some rows have none.

TRBV20-1,-,-,TRBJ1-5,13,CSAFDRSNQPQHF,TGCAGTGCTTTCGACAGGAGCAATCAGCCCCAGCATTTT
TRBV5-1,-,few,TRBJ1-1,13,CASSRTTDQWAFF,TGCGCCAGTTCGCGGACGACGGACCAGTGGGCTTTCTTT
TRBV4-1,-,-,TRBJ2-2,18,CASSHAGYPPVNTGELFF,TGCGCCAGCAGCCATGCGGGCTACCCTCCTGTGAACACCGGGGAGCTGTTTTTT
TRBV20-1,TRBD2,few,TRBJ2-1,14,CSAGGLALSNEQFF,TGCAGTGCTGGGGGACTAGCGCTCTCCAATGAGCAGTTCTTC
TRBV4-3,TRBD1,-,TRBJ2-3,17,CASSQESRGQGTDTQYF,TGCGCCAGCAGCCAAGAATCTCGGGGACAGGGCACAGATACGCAGTATTTT
TRBV10-3,-,few,TRBJ1-1,14,CAISAQQGNTEAFF,TGTGCCATCAGCGCCCAACAGGGGAACACTGAAGCTTTCTTT
TRBV24-1,TRBD1,-,TRBJ2-1,14,CATAGTGDNNEQFF,TGTGCCACCGCCGGGACAGGGGACAACAATGAGCAGTTCTTC
TRBV20-1,TRBD2,many,TRBJ2-7,17,CSARELAGERISYEQYF,TGCAGTGCTAGAGAGTTAGCGGGAGAAAGAATCTCCTACGAGCAGTACTTC
TRBV20-1,-,few,TRBJ1-5,15,CSARDLRKGNQPQHF,TGCAGTGCTAGAGACTTAAGAAAGGGCAATCAGCCCCAGCATTTT
TRBV25-1,-,few,TRBJ2-1,13,CASSEVGENEQFF,TGTGCCAGCAGTGAAGTAGGAGAAAATGAGCAGTTCTTC
TRBV3-1,TRBD2,-,TRBJ2-1,15,CASSPGLAGAYEQFF,TGTGCCAGCAGCCCGGGACTAGCGGGAGCCTATGAGCAGTTCTTC
TRBV2,TRBD1,few,TRBJ1-2,15,CASREDRVPNYGYTF,TGTGCCAGCAGGGAAGACAGGGTCCCTAACTATGGCTACACCTTC
TRBV6-1,-,-,TRBJ2-1,15,CASSQHGREYNEQFF,TGTGCCAGCAGCCAGCACGGCAGGGAATACAATGAGCAGTTCTTC
TRBV20-1,-,few,TRBJ1-4,13,CSASRVKGEKLFF,TGCAGTGCTAGTAGGGTTAAGGGTGAAAAACTGTTTTTT
TRBV27,-,-,TRBJ2-5,15,CASSLRGVAGETQYF,TGTGCCAGCAGTTTGAGGGGAGTTGCAGGGGAGACCCAGTACTTC
TRBV11-2,-,-,TRBJ1-1,16,CASSLRGVFGNTEAFF,TGTGCCAGCAGCTTGAGAGGGGTATTCGGGAACACTGAAGCTTTCTTT
TRBV11-1,TRBD2,many,TRBJ2-7,14,CASSLGGITYEQYF,TGTGCCAGCAGCTTGGGAGGGATCACCTACGAGCAGTACTTC
TRBV4-3,TRBD2,-,TRBJ2-1,17,CASSQGVLSGRVGWQFF,TGCGCCAGCAGCCAAGGTGTCCTGAGCGGGAGGGTGGGATGGCAGTTCTTC
TRBV20-1,TRBD1,-,TRBJ1-2,14,CSAKGTGSNYGYTF,TGCAGTGCGAAAGGGACAGGGTCAAACTATGGCTACACCTTC
TRBV10-3,TRBD2,-,TRBJ2-7,16,CAITSALAGGIYEQYF,TGTGCCATCACAAGCGCACTAGCGGGAGGTATCTACGAGCAGTACTTC
TRBV20-1,-,many,TRBJ2-5,13,CSARGRGVETQYF,TGCAGTGCTAGGGGCAGGGGAGTAGAGACCCAGTACTTC
TRBV7-2,TRBD1,-,TRBJ1-2,14,CASSSTGQGAGYTF,TGTGCCAGCAGCTCCACGGGACAGGGAGCCGGCTACACCTTC
TRBV2,TRBD2,-,TRBJ2-2,16,CARRLAGAGNTGELFF,TGTGCCAGAAGACTAGCGGGAGCTGGTAACACCGGGGAGCTGTTTTTT
TRBV11-1,TRBD2,few,TRBJ2-1,18,CASSLITGTSGYYNEQFF,TGTGCCAGCAGCTTAATTACCGGGACTAGCGGGTACTACAATGAGCAGTTCTTC
TRBV20-1,TRBD2,-,TRBJ2-1,15,CSATRLAGGLNEQFF,TGCAGTGCTACAAGACTAGCGGGGGGGCTCAATGAGCAGTTCTTC
TRBV12-3/TRBV12-4,-,many,TRBJ2-5,12,CASSSAGQTQYF,TGTGCCAGCAGTTCCGCGGGACAGACCCAGTACTTC
TRBV4-2,TRBD2,-,TRBJ2-1,17,CASSQNPGTRGGGEQFF,TGTGCCAGCAGCCAAAACCCCGGGACTAGGGGAGGGGGTGAGCAGTTCTTC
TRBV29-1,-,few,TRBJ2-2,12,CSGRRFTGELFF,TGCAGCGGGCGTAGATTCACCGGGGAGCTGTTTTTT
TRBV9,TRBD1,-,TRBJ1-2,14,CASSPTGVHYGYTF,TGTGCCAGCAGTCCAACAGGGGTCCACTATGGCTACACCTTC
TRBV20-1,-,few,TRBJ1-5,13,CSAKGPGDQPQHF,TGCAGTGCTAAGGGGCCTGGGGATCAGCCCCAGCATTTT
TRBV28,-,few,TRBJ2-1,14,CASSGYEGREEQFF,TGTGCCAGCAGTGGGTATGAAGGGAGAGAGGAGCAGTTCTTC
TRBV20-1,TRBD2,many,TRBJ2-3,17,CSARTSGSRRSTDTQYF,TGCAGTGCCAGGACTAGCGGGAGTAGGCGCAGCACAGATACGCAGTATTTT
TRBV24-1,TRBD1,-,TRBJ2-3,16,CATSDDRAGFADTQYF,TGTGCCACCAGTGATGACAGGGCAGGGTTCGCAGATACGCAGTATTTT
TRBV18,TRBD1,-,TRBJ2-6,19,CASSPSRQGSLSGANVLTF,TGTGCTAGCTCACCCAGTAGACAGGGATCTCTCTCTGGGGCCAACGTCCTGACTTTC
TRBV7-8,-,-,TRBJ2-7,16,CASSLGGPGEAYEQYF,TGTGCCAGCAGCTTAGGAGGTCCAGGGGAGGCCTACGAGCAGTACTTC
TRBV13,TRBD2,few,TRBJ2-3,14,CASKLAGGPDTQYF,TGTGCCAGTAAACTAGCGGGGGGGCCCGATACGCAGTATTTT
TRBV6-2/TRBV6-3,-,-,TRBJ2-7,12,CASSSNLGEQYF,TGTGCCAGCAGTTCCAACTTAGGCGAGCAGTACTTC
TRBV7-9,-,-,TRBJ2-7,12,CASTSVADEQYF,TGTGCCAGCACCTCCGTGGCAGACGAGCAGTACTTC
TRBV28,-,-,TRBJ2-2,13,CASSLGYNGELFF,TGTGCCAGCAGTTTGGGGTATAACGGGGAGCTGTTTTTT
TRBV28,TRBD1,few,TRBJ1-6,14,CASSSVGPDRLPHF,TGTGCCAGCAGTTCAGTTGGTCCGGACAGGTTGCCGCACTTT
TRBV24-1,-,-,TRBJ2-2,18,CATSDMSGRGRNTGELFF,TGTGCCACCAGTGACATGTCTGGCAGGGGTCGGAACACCGGGGAGCTGTTTTTT
TRBV18,-,-,TRBJ2-3,16,CASSPLQGALTDTQYF,TGTGCCAGCTCACCACTACAGGGAGCCCTCACAGATACGCAGTATTTT
TRBV29-1,-,many,TRBJ2-3,14,CSAEMGTSTDTQYF,TGCAGCGCCGAAATGGGGACCTCCACAGATACGCAGTATTTT
TRBV20-1,-,-,TRBJ1-1,13,CSAPRASNTEAFF,TGCAGTGCTCCCAGGGCATCCAACACTGAAGCTTTCTTT
TRBV6-5,-,many,TRBJ1-2,14,CASSYSGRVHGYTF,TGTGCCAGCAGTTACTCAGGCAGGGTGCATGGCTACACCTTC
TRBV4-3,-,-,TRBJ2-5,14,CASSQAQGKETQYF,TGCGCCAGCAGCCAAGCGCAGGGGAAAGAGACCCAGTACTTC
TRBV20-1,TRBD2,-,TRBJ2-2,15,CSASRLAGGSGELFF,TGCAGTGCTAGTCGGCTAGCGGGGGGGTCCGGGGAGCTGTTTTTT
TRBV4-3,TRBD1,-,TRBJ1-5,20,CASSQDPPGTGGNSNQPQHF,TGCGCCAGCAGCCAAGATCCCCCGGGGACAGGGGGGAATAGCAATCAGCCCCAGCATTTT
TRBV20-1,TRBD2,many,TRBJ2-1,15,CSAILLAGSRNEQFF,TGCAGTGCTATACTACTAGCGGGGAGCCGGAATGAGCAGTTCTTC
TRBV6-5,TRBD2,few,TRBJ2-2,17,CASSHRTSGRNTGELFF,TGTGCCAGCAGTCACCGGACTAGCGGAAGGAACACCGGGGAGCTGTTTTTT
TRBV7-8,-,many,TRBJ1-4,14,CASSLSGTNEKLFF,TGTGCCAGCAGCTTAAGTGGAACTAATGAAAAACTGTTTTTT
TRBV18,-,-,TRBJ1-5,14,CASSTGLPNQPQHF,TGTGCCAGCTCTACGGGACTGCCCAATCAGCCCCAGCATTTT
TRBV7-9,TRBD2,-,TRBJ2-5,16,CASSLGTSGGSETQYF,TGTGCCAGCAGCCTGGGGACTAGCGGGGGGTCAGAGACCCAGTACTTC
TRBV11-1,-,few,TRBJ2-3,18,CASSLRLLSGDRTDTQYF,TGTGCCAGCAGCTTAAGACTACTGTCGGGGGACCGCACGGATACGCAGTATTTT
TRBV4-3,-,many,TRBJ1-5,14,CASSSRLGGQPQHF,TGCGCCAGCAGCTCACGGCTGGGCGGCCAGCCCCAGCATTTT
TRBV14,TRBD2,few,TRBJ2-3,14,CASSQPAGGNTQYF,TGTGCCAGCAGCCAACCCGCGGGGGGCAATACGCAGTATTTT
TRBV2,-,many,TRBJ1-5,13,CASRDSSNQPQHF,TGTGCCAGCAGGGACAGCAGCAATCAGCCCCAGCATTTT
TRBV4-3,-,few,TRBJ2-2,14,CASSLNPYTGELFF,TGCGCCAGCAGCCTTAACCCCTACACCGGGGAGCTGTTTTTT
TRBV29-1,-,many,TRBJ2-7,13,CSAVGVRTYEQYF,TGCAGCGCTGTGGGGGTCAGAACCTACGAGCAGTACTTC